These 18 T cell receptor beta chains were all obtained from the same sample, sequenced in a study of T cells in Graves' hyperthyroidism and ophthalmopathy. TCR beta CDR3 sequences were amplified from RNA transcripts. Carried out on the TCR CDR3, a first-round RT-PCR used the HTBI primer set. TCRdb passed the multiplex PCR reads through MiXCR, listing each CDR3 protein once. This table has about 300,000 distinct CDR3 sequences, 15% to 20% appearing once. Sequences were obtained from blood. All receptors come from a man between 50 and 59 years old with Graves' ophthalmopathy.

This clonotype was counted many times. The chain combines TRBV7-2 with TRBJ2-7; D gene ambiguous. This CDR3 is built from 13 residues. The germline V gene encodes CDR1 SGHTA and CDR2 FQGNSA. V was clipped by 6 bases and J by 0 bases, with 9 bases between them. The CDR3 loop reads CASSRLSSYEQYF. The CDR3 DNA is TGTGCCAGCAGTAGATTAAGCTCCTACGAGCAGTACTTC. The whole variable domain, remainder taken from reference TRBV7-2 and TRBJ2-7, is GAGVSQSPSNKVTEKGKDVELRCDPISGHTALYWYRQSLGQGLEFLIYFQGNSAPDKSGLPSDRFSAERTGGSVSTLTIQRTQQEDSAVYLCASSRLSSYEQYFGPGTRLTVT.

As for this clonotype: Possible read error: a much larger clone is one base away. Likely a read error: the CDR3 ends without its conserved phenylalanine or tryptophan. The chain joins TRBV27 to TRBJ2-7, with 8 bases that match TRBD1. The CDR3 extends over 14 amino acids. Germline V lookup: CDR1 MNHEY, CDR2 SMNVEV (reference sequence). V lost 7 bases, J lost 2 bases, and 7 bases stayed unmatched. The CDR3 DNA sequence: TGTGCCAGCAAACCACGGACAGGGCCCTACGAGCAGTACCTC. Its translation: CASKPRTGPYEQYL.

This clonotype showed up many times. The chain recombines TRBV28 with TRBJ2-7; D may be TRBD1 (6 bases). The CDR3 is made up of 13 amino acids. The germline gives CDR1 MDHEN, CDR2 SYDVKM. V was trimmed by 2 bases and J by 11 bases, leaving 16 bases between them. The CDR3 loop reads CASSLAGVYGKYF. CDR3 in DNA: TGTGCCAGCAGTTTAGCAGGGGTTTACGGAAAGTACTTC.

This clonotype occurred a few times. The V and J genes are TRBV20-1 and TRBJ2-7, with 10 bases aligning to TRBD2. V shed 2 bases, J shed 3 bases, and the junction held 7 bases outside the gene matches. The CDR3 sequence is 15 residues long. Germline lookup yields CDR1 DFQATT and CDR2 SNEGSKA (reference sequence). CDR3 amino acids: CSARQRGGYYYEQYF. The CDR3 DNA is TGCAGTGCTAGACAGCGGGGGGGCTACTACTACGAGCAGTACTTC.

This clonotype was found once. V usage is TRBV7-9 and J usage is TRBJ2-6; D remains ambiguous. This CDR3 is 17 amino acids long. The V end was cut by 5 bases, the J end by 0 bases, with 14 bases between. The germline gives CDR1 SEHNR, CDR2 FQNEAQ (reference sequence). The CDR3 loop reads CASSLSSPSSGANVLTF. CDR3 coding DNA: TGTGCCAGCAGCCTATCTTCCCCGAGCTCTGGGGCCAACGTCCTGACTTTC.

This clonotype has ten or more counts. The CDR3, as DNA: TGTGCCAGCAGCTCGCACGAGGGGGATTACGAGCAGTACTTC. Its protein product is CASSSHEGDYEQYF. The rearrangement joins TRBV13 to TRBJ2-7, with D possibly TRBD1 on 6 matching bases. V gave up 4 bases and J gave up 4 bases, with 14 bases separating them. The length of the CDR3 is 14 residues. From germline, CDR1 is PRHDT and CDR2 FYEKMQ (reference sequence).

This clonotype has at least ten counts. V usage is TRBV5-1 and J usage is TRBJ1-1; 7 bases map to TRBD1. Germline values: CDR1 SGHRS, CDR2 YFSETQ. The V gene end was trimmed by 1 base and the J gene end by 0 bases; junction bases not matched to a gene: 9. The CDR3 has 17 amino acids. CDR3 amino acids: CASSLLQGRQVNTEAFF. The CDR3 coding sequence is TGCGCCAGCAGCTTGTTACAGGGGCGACAGGTGAACACTGAAGCTTTCTTT.

This clonotype was counted a few times. The V and J genes are TRBV10-1 and TRBJ1-4; D gene ambiguous. V was pared by 1 base and J by 10 bases, with 22 bases between. Germline-derived CDR1 and CDR2 are WNHNN and SYGVQD (reference sequence). CDR3 length: 17 amino acids. The CDR3 protein is CASSELLSQKGPGKLFF. The CDR3 bases are TGCGCCAGCAGTGAGTTGTTGTCGCAGAAGGGCCCTGGAAAACTGTTTTTT.

This chain links TRBV24-1 with TRBJ2-1; 10 bases match TRBD2. CDR1 and CDR2 from the germline V gene are KGHDR and SFDVKD. Trimming cost V 9 bases and J 2 bases; bases outside gene matches: 3. The CDR3 contains 14 residues. The CDR3 region has the DNA TGTGCCACCGTAGCGGGAGGCACCTACAATGAGCAGTTCTTC. Its protein is CATVAGGTYNEQFF.

The chain joins TRBV20-1 to TRBJ2-1, with 13 bases identical to TRBD2. The V segment lost 3 bases and the J segment 7 bases; nucleotides outside the gene matches: 6. CDR3 length: 15 amino acids. The V gene's germline CDR1 is DFQATT and CDR2 SNEGSKA (reference sequence). The CDR3 DNA follows: TGCAGTGCTAGTCAAGGACTAGCGGGAGTGAATGAGCAGTTCTTC. It codes for CSASQGLAGVNEQFF.

The sample holds many counts of this clonotype. V gene TRBV6-2 or TRBV6-3 combines with J gene TRBJ2-7; 15 nucleotides align to TRBD2. With 5 bases clipped from V and 3 bases from J, the junction kept 11 bases outside the gene matches. In germline, CDR1 is MNHEY, CDR2 SVGEGT. The CDR3 is 18 amino acids. As DNA, the CDR3 is TGTGCCAGCAGTCGACTGGGACTAGCGGGAGGCGGCGGCTACGAGCAGTACTTC. Its translation is CASSRLGLAGGGGYEQYF.

The J gene is TRBJ1-5, the V gene TRBV7-9; maybe TRBD1 (6 bases). Germline CDR1 reads SEHNR; CDR2 reads FQNEAQ (reference sequence). This CDR3 is 14 amino acids long. V was pared by 5 bases and J by 0 bases, with 8 bases between. CDR3 nucleotides: TGTGCCAGCAGCGGGGACATTAGCAATCAGCCCCAGCATTTT. This sequence encodes CASSGDISNQPQHF.

This clonotype was found a few times. The chain uses TRBV20-1 and TRBJ2-3, with D maybe TRBD2 (6 bases). V was clipped by 0 bases and J by 5 bases, with 9 bases between them. Germline loops: CDR1 DFQATT, CDR2 SNEGSKA (reference sequence). This CDR3 is built from 13 residues. CDR3 DNA: TGCAGTGCTAGAGATAAGGGACTAGATACGCAGTATTTT. This translates into CSARDKGLDTQYF.

This clonotype appeared a few times. The V and J genes are TRBV20-1 and TRBJ1-1; no reliable D call. The CDR3 contains 13 residues. CDR1 and CDR2 (germline): DFQATT, SNEGSKA (reference sequence). V shed 6 bases and J shed 4 bases, with 15 bases lying between them. The CDR3, as DNA: TGCAGTGCCGGGCGTACCAGACGCACTGAAGCTTTCTTT. Its protein product is CSAGRTRRTEAFF.

The chain carries TRBV29-1 and TRBJ2-2; 15 bases map to TRBD2. Germline assignment: CDR1 SQVTM and CDR2 ANQGSEA. The ends lost 7 bases at V and 7 bases at J; junction bases unmatched: 7. CDR3 length equals 15 residues. CDR3 sequence: CSAGLAGGRGGELFF. CDR3 sequence (DNA): TGCAGCGCGGGACTAGCGGGAGGAAGGGGCGGGGAGCTGTTTTTT.

This clonotype was counted ten times or more. The V and J genes are TRBV30 and TRBJ1-4, with 7 nucleotides matching TRBD1. CDR3 size: 14 residues. V gave up 4 bases and J gave up 7 bases; unmatched junction bases: 9. Per germline, CDR1 GTSNPN and CDR2 SVGIG (reference sequence). The CDR3 DNA follows: TGTGCCTGGAAGTCATTAGGGGGCGGTGAAAAACTGTTTTTT. Amino acid sequence: CAWKSLGGGEKLFF.

This clonotype showed up many times. The chain links TRBV5-8 to TRBJ2-3; 8 bases line up with TRBD1. Germline loops: CDR1 SGHTS, CDR2 YDEGEE. V lost 3 bases to trimming and J lost 1 base; unmatched junction nucleotides: 1. There are 14 residues in the CDR3. The CDR3 DNA is TGTGCCAGCAGCTCGGGACAGGGCACAGATACGCAGTATTTT. This codes for CASSSGQGTDTQYF.

Only a few counts were recorded for this clonotype. The chain employs TRBV19 and TRBJ1-1, with a possible D match to TRBD1 (6 bases). The CDR3 totals 14 residues. Germline CDR1 LNHDA, CDR2 SQIVND (reference sequence). With 4 bases removed from V and 0 bases from J, the gap between germline ends came to 9 bases. This CDR3 is CASSKDSMNTEAFF. In nucleotides, the CDR3 is TGTGCCAGTAGTAAGGACAGCATGAACACTGAAGCTTTCTTT.